The 29 T cell receptor beta chains below were found in one sample sequenced in a study of blood T cell repertoires in COVID-19. Repertoires were generated with immunoSEQ multiplex PCR, while TCRdb's copy carries only in-frame clones and drops some. Among more than 200,000 clones listed, roughly 82% were seen once. The sequenced material came from peripheral blood. These receptors came from a woman aged 80 or over with active or convalescent COVID-19.

This chain joins TRBV3-1 (or the pseudogene TRBV3-2) and TRBJ1-2; no clear D. Germline CDR1 is LGHDT and CDR2 is YNNKEL (reference sequence). V gave up 0 bases and J gave up 1 base, with 12 bases separating them. CDR3 length equals 16 residues. CDR3: CASSQDLVRYNYGYTF. The CDR3 DNA sequence: TGTGCCAGCAGCCAAGATCTCGTCAGGTATAACTATGGCTACACCTTC.

CDR3 protein: CASSLEGQGASGYTF. CDR3 in DNA: TGCGCCAGCAGCTTGGAGGGACAGGGGGCTAGCGGCTACACCTTC. This chain joins TRBV5-1 and TRBJ1-2; TRBD1 matches 12 bases. CDR1 and CDR2 from the germline V gene are SGHRS and YFSETQ. The J segment lost 8 bases and the V segment lost 0 bases, leaving 5 bases of the junction unmatched. The CDR3 has 15 residues.

The chain uses TRBV24-1 and TRBJ2-1, with TRBD2 matching 11 bases. The CDR3 totals 17 residues. Germline loops: CDR1 KGHDR, CDR2 SFDVKD. The V gene end was trimmed by 4 bases and the J gene end by 4 bases; junction bases not matched to a gene: 8. CDR3 sequence (DNA): TGTGCCACCAGTGACCAAGGGACTAGCGGCGTATACAATGAGCAGTTCTTC. Its protein is CATSDQGTSGVYNEQFF.

This chain connects TRBV5-1 to TRBJ2-2; 8 nucleotides match TRBD2. The V and J ends lost 5 bases and 7 bases, in that order; junction bases with no gene match: 4. The CDR3 runs to 13 residues. Germline values: CDR1 SGHRS, CDR2 YFSETQ. CDR3 residues: CASRGAGVGELFF. DNA of the CDR3: TGCGCCAGCAGAGGAGCGGGGGTCGGGGAGCTGTTTTTT. The full variable domain, rest sourced from reference TRBV5-1 and TRBJ2-2, is KAGVTQTPRYLIKTRGQQVTLSCSPISGHRSVSWYQQTPGQGLQFLFEYFSETQRNKGNFPGRFSGRQFSNSRSEMNVSTLELGDSALYLCASRGAGVGELFFGEGSRLTVL.

This clone came up once. The chain combines TRBV3-1 (or the pseudogene TRBV3-2) with TRBJ1-4, with TRBD1 matching 9 bases. The CDR3 consists of 15 residues. Trimming took 2 bases from V and 4 from J; bases not matched to a gene: 2. Germline-derived CDR1 and CDR2 are LGHDT and YNNKEL (reference sequence). CDR3 amino acids: CASSQQGQGNEKLFF. The CDR3 region has the DNA TGTGCCAGCAGCCAACAGGGACAGGGTAATGAAAAACTGTTTTTT.

The CDR3 reads CASSVSGSYNEQFF. The CDR3 bases are TGCGCCAGCAGCGTGAGCGGCTCCTACAATGAGCAGTTCTTC. V and J are TRBV5-1 and TRBJ2-1, with D perhaps matching TRBD2 (5 bases). Trimming pared 4 bases from V and 0 bases from J, leaving 8 bases between. Germline V gene lookup returns CDR1 SGHRS and CDR2 YFSETQ. This CDR3 spans 14 amino acids.

Worth noting for this clone: The sample contains more than one DNA sequence encoding this CDR3. The chain carries TRBV18 and TRBJ1-5; 12 nucleotides line up with TRBD1. CDR3 length: 15 amino acids. Losses at the gene ends were 2 bases for V and 7 bases for J; bases not matched to a gene: 3. Per the germline V gene, CDR1 is KGHSH and CDR2 is LQKENI. CDR3 amino acids: CASSPGTGGFQPQHF. For the CDR3, the DNA is TGTGCCAGCTCACCAGGGACAGGGGGCTTCCAGCCCCAGCATTTT.

The V gene is TRBV29-1, the J gene TRBJ2-7, with 7 bases fitting TRBD1. CDR1 and CDR2 (germline): SQVTM, ANQGSEA. The CDR3 is 12 amino acids. V gave up 6 bases and J gave up 2 bases; unmatched junction bases: 4. CDR3 DNA sequence: TGCAGCGTAGTTGGGACAGCCTACGAGCAGTACTTC. Amino acids: CSVVGTAYEQYF.

In its sample, this clone was seen once. This rearrangement joins TRBV5-6 to TRBJ2-1; possible D gene TRBD1, 5 bases. The CDR3 loop spans 15 amino acids. Germline V gives CDR1 SGHDT, CDR2 YYEEEE. V gave up 4 bases and J gave up 5 bases, with 16 bases separating them. The CDR3 DNA is TGTGCCAGCAGCCGAGACAGTAGAACCCACAATGAGCAGTTCTTC. It yields the protein CASSRDSRTHNEQFF.

The chain employs TRBV29-1 and TRBJ1-5, with 9 bases fitting TRBD1. Germline CDR1 reads SQVTM; CDR2 reads ANQGSEA. CDR3 length equals 13 residues. V shed 4 bases, J shed 5 bases, and the junction held 3 bases outside the gene matches. The DNA of the CDR3 is TGCAGCGTTGGGGGACAGGGCCATCAGCCCCAGCATTTT. Amino acid sequence: CSVGGQGHQPQHF.

This rearrangement joins TRBV15 to TRBJ1-5; D ambiguous. Germline assignment: CDR1 LNHNV and CDR2 YYDKDF (reference sequence). The CDR3 is 15 residues long. Trimming removed 1 base at V and 5 bases at J, with 12 bases between. The CDR3: CATSRAVGPYQPQHF. The CDR3 DNA reads TGTGCCACCAGCAGAGCGGTTGGTCCTTATCAGCCCCAGCATTTT.

This rearrangement joins TRBV6-1 to TRBJ1-2, with D possibly matching TRBD1 (5 bases). Germline V gene data show CDR1 as MNHNS and CDR2 as SASEGT. The CDR3 totals 15 residues. V gave up 2 bases and J gave up 4 bases, with 14 bases separating them. CDR3 bases: TGTGCCAGCAGTGAAAGGGGCAGGAGAAGCTATGGCTACACCTTC. Encoded protein: CASSERGRRSYGYTF.

This chain uses TRBV6-5 with TRBJ2-7; D is ambiguous. The CDR3 consists of 12 residues. Germline-derived CDR1 and CDR2 are MNHEY and SVGAGI. V was clipped by 6 bases and J by 3 bases, with 9 bases between them. CDR3 amino acids: CASSPQNYEQYF. CDR3 bases: TGTGCCAGCAGCCCCCAGAACTACGAGCAGTACTTC.

The genes are TRBV5-1 and TRBJ1-6, with 8 bases aligning to TRBD1. Germline CDR1 is SGHRS and CDR2 is YFSETQ. The CDR3 is 14 residues long. Losses at the gene ends were 5 bases for V and 7 bases for J; bases not matched to a gene: 5. DNA of the CDR3: TGCGCCAGCAGATCACAGGGGGACAATTCACCCCTCCACTTT. It yields the protein CASRSQGDNSPLHF. The complete variable domain, with remaining parts taken from reference TRBV5-1 and TRBJ1-6, reads KAGVTQTPRYLIKTRGQQVTLSCSPISGHRSVSWYQQTPGQGLQFLFEYFSETQRNKGNFPGRFSGRQFSNSRSEMNVSTLELGDSALYLCASRSQGDNSPLHFGNGTRLTVT.

A remark on this clone: Different DNA sequences within this sample yield the same CDR3. V gene TRBV3-1 (or the pseudogene TRBV3-2) combines with J gene TRBJ1-1; 8 bases are a match to TRBD1. The ends lost 4 bases at V and 3 bases at J; junction bases unmatched: 4. The CDR3 covers 14 residues. Germline CDR1 is LGHDT and CDR2 is YNNKEL (reference sequence). CDR3 loop: CASSLQGGDTEAFF. Here the CDR3 DNA reads TGTGCCAGCAGCCTACAGGGGGGAGACACTGAAGCTTTCTTT.

V gene TRBV7-9 combines with J gene TRBJ2-2; a possible D gene is TRBD1 (6 bases). The V gene lost 0 bases and the J gene lost 1 base, with 12 bases spanning the gap. The CDR3 runs 17 residues. The germline V gene has CDR1 SEHNR and CDR2 FQNEAQ (reference sequence). CDR3: CASSLAGGLWNTGELFF. The CDR3 DNA follows: TGTGCCAGCAGCTTAGCAGGGGGATTGTGGAACACCGGGGAGCTGTTTTTT.

This chain connects TRBV2 to TRBJ2-3, with 14 bases fitting TRBD2. Trimming at V came to 8 bases and at J to 4 bases, leaving 8 bases not matched to a gene. Germline V gene data show CDR1 as SNHLY and CDR2 as FYNNEI. This CDR3 comprises 16 residues. The CDR3 loop reads CASGGTSGRLPDTQYF. The CDR3 region has the DNA TGTGCCAGCGGGGGGACTAGCGGGAGATTGCCAGATACGCAGTATTTT.

This clone was counted once. The rearrangement uses TRBV14 and TRBJ1-2; D ambiguous. Germline V gene sequence: CDR1 SGHDN, CDR2 FVKESK. The length of the CDR3 is 13 residues. Between the trimmed V and J ends, which lost 4 bases and 0 bases, there was a span of 6 bases. The CDR3 nucleotides read TGTGCCAGCAGCCGTATATCTAACTATGGCTACACCTTC. Translated, it gives CASSRISNYGYTF.

The gene calls are TRBV6-2 or TRBV6-3 and TRBJ1-1; 10 bases are a match to TRBD1. CDR3 size: 20 residues. V lost 5 bases to trimming and J lost 2 bases; unmatched junction nucleotides: 20. Looked up from germline, CDR1 is MNHEY and CDR2 is SVGEGT. The DNA for the CDR3 is TGTGCCAGCAGTACCCCGGGACAGGGGTTCTCCGATCATATTAACACTGAAGCTTTCTTT. This encodes CASSTPGQGFSDHINTEAFF.

The chain combines TRBV20-1 with TRBJ1-2; D perhaps matches TRBD1 (5 bases). The length of the CDR3 is 10 residues. V was trimmed by 8 bases and J by 6 bases, leaving 10 bases between them. CDR1 is DFQATT, CDR2 SNEGSKA, per germline (reference sequence). CDR3 sequence (DNA): TGCAGTAAGCAGGGTAATGGCTACACCTTC. Residues: CSKQGNGYTF.

The chain combines TRBV6-5 with TRBJ1-5, with a weak D call TRBD1 (6 bases). The V end was cut by 7 bases, the J end by 4 bases, with 11 bases between. Germline values: CDR1 MNHEY, CDR2 SVGAGI. The CDR3 spans 13 residues. CDR3 amino acids: CASILQGNQPQHF. The CDR3 coding sequence is TGTGCCAGCATTTTACAGGGTAATCAGCCCCAGCATTTT.

The chain joins TRBV29-1 to TRBJ1-2; TRBD1 aligns across 7 bases. J lost 0 bases, V lost 6 bases, and 4 bases had no gene match. The germline V gene has CDR1 SQVTM and CDR2 ANQGSEA. This CDR3 region has 13 residues. For the CDR3, the DNA is TGCAGCGTCGGGACAGCGGCTAACTATGGCTACACCTTC. It specifies CSVGTAANYGYTF.

The chain uses TRBV12-3 or TRBV12-4 and TRBJ1-6; D might be TRBD1 (5 bases). V dropped 3 bases and J dropped 14 bases, with 14 bases sitting between them. This CDR3 is built from 13 residues. CDR3 amino acids: CASSFGGGRSLHF. CDR3 sequence (DNA): TGTGCCAGCAGTTTTGGTGGGGGGAGGTCCCTCCACTTT.

The chain couples TRBV3-1 (or the pseudogene TRBV3-2) to TRBJ1-2, with a possible D match to TRBD1 (5 bases). The germline V gene encodes CDR1 LGHDT and CDR2 YNNKEL (reference sequence). With 6 bases removed from V and 7 bases from J, the gap between germline ends came to 18 bases. CDR3 length: 14 amino acids. The CDR3 spells CASSGGVPGFGYTF. CDR3 in DNA: TGTGCCAGCAGTGGGGGGGTGCCGGGATTTGGCTACACCTTC.

This sequence joins TRBV5-1 and TRBJ2-2; 9 bases align to TRBD1. This CDR3 comprises 15 residues. Germline lookup yields CDR1 SGHRS and CDR2 YFSETQ. V lost 4 bases and J lost 3; bases outside the gene matches: 4. The CDR3 sequence: CASSPGDRDTGELFF. The CDR3, as DNA: TGCGCCAGCAGCCCAGGGGACAGGGACACCGGGGAGCTGTTTTTT.

The V gene is TRBV6-5, the J gene TRBJ1-2; the D gene is possibly TRBD1 (5 bases). Per germline, CDR1 MNHEY and CDR2 SVGAGI. V was trimmed by 6 bases and J by 3 bases, leaving 14 bases between them. The CDR3 covers 14 residues. DNA of the CDR3: TGTGCCAGCAGCAACGACGGGGGTTACTATGGCTACACCTTC. Its protein product is CASSNDGGYYGYTF.

This clone occurred once. This chain connects TRBV7-9 to TRBJ2-5, with D perhaps matching TRBD1 (6 bases). V lost 1 base and J 4 bases, leaving 16 bases between the germline ends. This CDR3 is 16 amino acids long. Germline V lookup: CDR1 SEHNR, CDR2 FQNEAQ (reference sequence). This chain's CDR3 is CASSLGGRGRTETQYF. The CDR3 DNA is TGTGCCAGCAGCTTAGGCGGCAGGGGTAGGACAGAGACCCAGTACTTC.

V and J are TRBV6-5 and TRBJ2-7; TRBD2 is a possible D gene (6 bases). The CDR3 is made up of 14 amino acids. V was pared by 6 bases and J by 2 bases, with 14 bases between. The germline gives CDR1 MNHEY, CDR2 SVGAGI. The CDR3 nucleotides are TGTGCCAGCAGGGAGCGAACGGGGGCCTACGAGCAGTACTTC. Amino acid sequence: CASRERTGAYEQYF.

This clone was counted only a few times. The gene calls are TRBV19 and TRBJ1-6, with a possible D match to TRBD1 (5 bases). V lost 7 bases and J lost 2, with 12 bases in between. Germline values: CDR1 LNHDA, CDR2 SQIVND (reference sequence). The CDR3 runs to 15 residues. The CDR3 loop is CASKNQGTYNSPLHF. CDR3 nucleotides: TGTGCCAGTAAAAACCAGGGAACCTATAATTCACCCCTCCACTTT.